These 13 T cell receptor beta chains came from one sample sequenced in a study of T cells in narcolepsy. The table came from immunoSEQ multiplex PCR; TCRdb's copy has only in-frame clones and leaves some out. The sample shows roughly 34,000 clones, around 90% of them seen only once. Sequencing used CD45RA- memory CD4+ T cells from PBMCs. The source is a human donor with narcolepsy.

This chain links TRBV5-1 with TRBJ1-5; D is ambiguous. This CDR3 has 13 amino acids. In germline, CDR1 is SGHRS, CDR2 YFSETQ. Trimming stripped 0 bases from V and 0 bases from J, with 1 base between. The DNA for the CDR3 is TGCGCCAGCAGCTTGGGTAGCAATCAGCCCCAGCATTTT. This encodes CASSLGSNQPQHF.

V gene TRBV19 combines with J gene TRBJ2-5; possibly TRBD1 for D (5 bases). From germline, CDR1 is LNHDA and CDR2 SQIVND (reference sequence). Between the trimmed V and J ends, which lost 2 bases and 5 bases, there was a span of 9 bases. CDR3 length equals 13 residues. In DNA, the CDR3 is TGTGCCAGTAGTATACAGGGCAGGGAGACCCAGTACTTC. This translates into CASSIQGRETQYF.

The chain couples TRBV27 to TRBJ1-4; D is undetermined. The CDR3 covers 13 residues. The germline V and J ends were trimmed by 6 bases and 10 bases, with 15 bases remaining between them. CDR1 is MNHEY, CDR2 SMNVEV, per germline (reference sequence). The CDR3: CASRGLGGGKLFF. In DNA form, the CDR3 reads TGTGCCAGCAGAGGGCTCGGCGGTGGAAAACTGTTTTTT.

This clone is a singleton in its sample. The rearrangement uses TRBV12-5 and TRBJ2-1, with D maybe TRBD1 (6 bases). Trimming left V 7 bases short and J 5 bases short, with 15 bases between. Germline V gene sequence: CDR1 LGHNT, CDR2 FRNRAP. The CDR3 length is 14 residues. Written as DNA, the CDR3 is TGTGCTAGTGCCGAACTCAGGGGCAACAATGAGCAGTTCTTC. Residues: CASAELRGNNEQFF.

The chain employs TRBV11-3 and TRBJ2-7; 9 bases align to TRBD1. Germline trimming cut 6 bases from V and 2 bases from J; bases unmatched to any gene: 8. The CDR3 sequence is 15 residues long. Germline loops: CDR1 SGHNT, CDR2 YENEEA. The CDR3: CASSPGQGGPYEQYF. CDR3 nucleotide sequence: TGTGCCAGCAGTCCGGGACAGGGAGGCCCCTACGAGCAGTACTTC. Full variable domain (outside the CDR3, taken from reference TRBV11-3 and TRBJ2-7): EAGVVQSPRYKIIEKKQPVAFWCNPISGHNTLYWYLQNLGQGPELLIRYENEEAVDDSQLPKDRFSAERLKGVDSTLKIQPAELGDSAVYLCASSPGQGGPYEQYFGPGTRLTVT.

V is TRBV2 and J is TRBJ1-2, with D possibly being TRBD1 (5 bases). V lost 0 bases and J 4 bases, leaving 9 bases between the germline ends. Germline V gene data show CDR1 as SNHLY and CDR2 as FYNNEI. The CDR3 length is 14 residues. CDR3 nucleotide sequence: TGTGCCAGCAGTGAAGCGGGGCTGCTCTATGGCTACACCTTC. This sequence encodes CASSEAGLLYGYTF.

The V gene is TRBV18, the J gene TRBJ2-5; unclear D gene. V lost 3 bases and J 4 bases, leaving 6 bases between the germline ends. This CDR3 is built from 12 residues. The germline V gene encodes CDR1 KGHSH and CDR2 LQKENI. The CDR3 nucleotides are TGTGCCAGCTCACCGGTTGGAGAGACCCAGTACTTC. Residues: CASSPVGETQYF.

The chain has TRBV5-1 and TRBJ1-2; tentatively, D is TRBD1 (5 bases). CDR3 length equals 14 residues. Germline V gene lookup returns CDR1 SGHRS and CDR2 YFSETQ. Trimming pared 0 bases from V and 2 bases from J, leaving 8 bases between. The CDR3 spells CASSLGQSNYGYTF. CDR3 DNA: TGCGCCAGCAGCTTGGGACAGTCCAACTATGGCTACACCTTC. The full variable domain, in which reference TRBV5-1 and TRBJ1-2 provide the parts outside the CDR3, is KAGVTQTPRYLIKTRGQQVTLSCSPISGHRSVSWYQQTPGQGLQFLFEYFSETQRNKGNFPGRFSGRQFSNSRSEMNVSTLELGDSALYLCASSLGQSNYGYTFGSGTRLTVV.

The chain links TRBV28 to TRBJ2-4; D might be TRBD1 or TRBD2, each matching 5 bases. The CDR3 spans 17 residues. Germline values: CDR1 MDHEN, CDR2 SYDVKM. V was pared by 5 bases and J by 4 bases, with 21 bases between. Here the CDR3 reads CASSTLKGTDRKNIQYF. CDR3 DNA: TGTGCCAGCAGTACCTTAAAAGGGACGGACCGAAAAAACATTCAGTACTTC.

V and J are TRBV7-9 and TRBJ2-3; TRBD2 might be the D (6 bases). Germline assignment: CDR1 SEHNR and CDR2 FQNEAQ (reference sequence). The CDR3 is made up of 15 amino acids. The germline V and J ends were trimmed by 4 bases and 2 bases, with 13 bases remaining between them. The CDR3 nucleotides are TGTGCCAGCAGCTACGGGGGTTCCCCCACAGATACGCAGTATTTT. Translation gives CASSYGGSPTDTQYF.

The chain has TRBV18 and TRBJ1-2; no clear D. This CDR3 contains 14 residues. Germline-derived CDR1 and CDR2 are KGHSH and LQKENI. The V end lost 2 bases, the J end lost 0 bases, and 7 bases lay between the germline ends. The DNA for the CDR3 is TGTGCCAGCTCACCAATAGATTCTAACTATGGCTACACCTTC. This codes for CASSPIDSNYGYTF.

This chain connects TRBV6-1 to TRBJ1-1, with a tentative D call TRBD1 (6 bases). The germline CDR1 and CDR2 sequences are MNHNS and SASEGT. The V and J ends lost 5 bases and 9 bases respectively, with 13 bases between them. The CDR3 has 12 residues. The CDR3: CASSQGWGQAFF. Written as DNA, the CDR3 is TGTGCCAGCAGTCAAGGGTGGGGGCAAGCTTTCTTT.

V is TRBV15 and J is TRBJ2-7; 10 bases are a match to TRBD2. The CDR3 loop spans 18 amino acids. Trimming at V came to 0 bases and at J to 4 bases, leaving 12 bases not matched to a gene. Germline CDR1 LNHNV, CDR2 YYDKDF (reference sequence). This CDR3 is CATSRDLSGGAVVYEQYF. The CDR3 DNA sequence: TGTGCCACCAGCAGAGATCTGAGCGGGGGGGCGGTAGTATACGAGCAGTACTTC.